This T cell receptor beta chain is drawn from a study of blood T cell repertoires in COVID-19. Study-level background: COVID-19 samples from acute and convalescent phases originated in the United States, Italy and Spain. The analysed material was cDNA or gDNA that came from T cells, B-cell-depleted T cells, or PBMCs.

Per the germline V gene, CDR1 is SSHAT and CDR2 is FNYEAQ (reference sequence). The CDR3 is 15 residues long. J lost 6 bases, V lost 3 bases, and 5 bases had no gene match. Profiled with immunoSEQ multiplex PCR; TCRdb holds only in-frame clones, not every one. The data contain 130,000 or so clones, around 89% of them seen just once; the ten biggest clones take up about 17%. The rearrangement uses TRBV7-7 and TRBJ2-1, with 10 nucleotides matching TRBD2. This receptor was obtained from a man between 45 and 60 years old with active or convalescent COVID-19. Material: peripheral blood. The CDR3 DNA sequence: TGTGCCAGCAGCTTTGACCTAGCGGGGGTCAATGAGCAGTTCTTC. It yields the protein CASSFDLAGVNEQFF. Combining the CDR3 with reference TRBV7-7 and TRBJ2-1 gives the whole variable domain GAGVSQSPRYKVTKRGQDVTLRCDPISSHATLYWYQQALGQGPEFLTYFNYEAQPDKSGLPSDRFSAERPEGSISTLTIQRTEQRDSAMYRCASSFDLAGVNEQFFGPGTRLTVL.